The entry that follows covers one T cell receptor (beta chain) sequence. What it recognizes is unknown. The source of the sample is a study of T cell responses to AZD1222 COVID-19 vaccine. Study results and limitations: Spike regions recognized by vaccine-associated CD4 TCRs spanned the protein, led by 160-218 and 743-854.

The V segment lost 4 bases and the J segment 5 bases; nucleotides outside the gene matches: 7. Germline CDR1 reads LNHDA; CDR2 reads SQIVND (reference sequence). The CDR3 extends over 15 amino acids. Data came from immunoSEQ multiplex PCR; TCRdb stores just in-frame clones and leaves some out. The sample consists of over 85,000 clones, around 82% of them appearing once. The chain recombines TRBV19 with TRBJ2-7, with TRBD2 matching 11 bases. This sequence was found in an adult in good health. Sequences were derived from peripheral blood, sampled on day 0 of AZD1222 vaccination. This CDR3 is CASSTQLAGANEQYF. In DNA, the CDR3 is TGTGCCAGTAGTACACAACTAGCGGGGGCCAACGAGCAGTACTTC.